Described below is a single T cell receptor (beta chain) sequence and its context. What it binds is not known. 60 Vbeta and 13 Jbeta primers were used in PCR. The data were produced by immunoSEQ multiplex PCR, yet TCRdb's version contains in-frame clones alone and is incomplete. The sample lists about 37,000 clones; more than 80% were seen once. This entry comes from a study of cytomegalovirus exposure and HLA in healthy donors. Study-level points and caveats: The authors later linked a missense DCLRE1C variant to TCR beta V- and J-gene trimming. Looking again later, the authors saw that most CMV-associated TCR beta chains seemed HLA-restricted. DRB1 had the most TCR associations and HLA-C the fewest, a later analysis found, with rates varying by HLA locus.

The CDR3 length is 15 residues. After removal of 4 bases from V and 0 bases from J, the junction contained 5 bases not matched to a gene. Looked up from germline, CDR1 is SNHLY and CDR2 is FYNNEI. Participants comprised healthy donors of bone marrow. The J gene is TRBJ1-1, the V gene TRBV2, with 7 bases identical to TRBD1. This TCR was sampled from a middle-aged woman in good health and CMV-seronegative. The specimen was PBMCs. CDR3 sequence reads: CASSGSGTVNTEAFF. The CDR3 DNA sequence: TGTGCCAGCAGTGGATCCGGGACAGTGAACACTGAAGCTTTCTTT.